This T cell receptor (beta chain) was identified in a study of blood T cell repertoires in COVID-19. Study at large: COVID-19 samples, acute and convalescent, were from the United States, Italy and Spain. Sample material is recorded as cDNA or gDNA derived from T cells, B-cell-depleted T cells, or PBMCs.

Trimming took 7 bases from V and 8 from J, leaving 9 bases between them. The CDR3 covers 11 residues. Per germline, CDR1 LNHDA and CDR2 SQIVND (reference sequence). Authors' methods: Estimates of nucleated cell counts were drawn from the amplification of reference gene primers. Sequencing used immunoSEQ multiplex PCR; TCRdb keeps in-frame clones, though not all of them. From that table come the V and J calls and clone size; the DNA was used to work out D and trimming. The sample lists 200,000 to 250,000 clones, 83% occurring once. The table lists this clone with a count of one. Sequencing input: peripheral blood. This clonotype was sampled from a woman in her 50s with acute or convalescent COVID-19. The V call is TRBV19, the J call TRBJ2-1; weak D call: TRBD1 (5 bases). The CDR3: CASTGYHEQFF. CDR3 coding DNA: TGTGCCAGTACAGGGTACCATGAGCAGTTCTTC.